The T cell receptor beta chain described here comes from a study of response to subunit inactivated influenza vaccine (dated by TCRdb to 2017 to 2018). In terms of the full investigation: The study used deep quantitative T cell receptor repertoire profiling to track responses to a trivalent subunit inactivated influenza vaccine.

The time point label for this specimen denotes: 40 to 45 days after influenza vaccine administration. In its sample, this clonotype was seen a few times. Its antigen is unknown. No per-base quality is available; no much larger clone lies one base away. Libraries were constructed by RT-PCR. Reads for this sample came from an Illumina HiSeq 2500. In TCRdb, the public reads were trimmed at Q25 with fastp and aligned with MiXCR, with productive beta chains retained. Rows with one shared CDR3 protein collapse into an entry with the most common genes and DNA. Recorded for this sample are hundreds of thousands of distinct CDR3 sequences; 9.5% to 13% of them occurred a single time. Jointly, the top ten make up approximately 12% of the sample. Overall study results and their limits: The authors proposed that each seasonal influenza vaccination may bring in only a limited number of new T cells.

The receptor's source is a man in his fifties or sixties who received an inactivated influenza vaccine. Donor details come from another sample of the same person, matched by shared clones. The sequenced sample was PBMCs from blood, obtained roughly 47 days after vaccination.

The bases read TGTGCCAGCAGTTACTCGATTAGGGTAGGCAATGAGCAGTTCTTC. It translates to CASSYSIRVGNEQFF. The rearrangement combines TRBV6-5 with TRBJ2-1, with an unclear D gene assignment. CDR3 length: 15 amino acids, cysteine to phenylalanine. The sequence is cut down to CDR3 DNA, 45 bases in frame from base 1. Deletion took 0 bases off V and 6 bases off J, with a span of 12 bases between the germline ends. From a lookup of the germline V gene, CDR1 and CDR2 are MNHEY and SVGAGI.